This is a list of T cell receptor beta chains from one sample in a study of T cell responses to AZD1222 COVID-19 vaccine. Sequencing was performed with immunoSEQ multiplex PCR; in TCRdb, only in-frame clones are kept and a portion is missing. The profile shows about 160,000 clones, approximately 90% of them singletons. The material sequenced was peripheral blood, taken on day 0 of MenACWY control vaccination. These receptor sequences come from an adult in good health. Both conserved end residues are part of each CDR3. The D gene is left open where the match is weak. Size tells how often a clone was seen (once, few, many) or the class of an expanded clone, and some rows leave it out.

>TRBV6-2/TRBV6-3|.|.|TRBJ2-4
TGTGCCAGCAGTCAAAGGGGAAACATTCAGTACTTC
CASSQRGNIQYF
>TRBV2|.|TRBD2|TRBJ2-7
TGTGCCAGCACCATGACTAGCGGATTCTACGAGCAGTACTTC
CASTMTSGFYEQYF
>TRBV19|.|TRBD2|TRBJ2-7
TGTGCCAGTAGTATTGTCGGGGGGAGCTCCTACGAGCAGTACTTC
CASSIVGGSSYEQYF
>TRBV27|.|TRBD1|TRBJ1-6
TGTGCCAGCAGTACCGTACAGGGGGTTAATTCACCCCTCCACTTT
CASSTVQGVNSPLHF
>TRBV30|.|TRBD1|TRBJ1-4
TGTGCCTGGCGGACAGGGGGCGCCCAAAATGAAAAACTGTTTTTT
CAWRTGGAQNEKLFF
>TRBV18|.|.|TRBJ2-3
TGTGCCAGCTCACCCCTCTCGACGGCTTTCACAGATACGCAGTATTTT
CASSPLSTAFTDTQYF
>TRBV30|.|.|TRBJ1-1
TGTGCCTGGAGTGTAGGCGGGGCAACTGAAGCTTTCTTT
CAWSVGGATEAFF
>TRBV19|.|TRBD1|TRBJ2-7
TGTGCCAGTCAATCCGGGACAGGCTCCTACGAGCAGTACTTC
CASQSGTGSYEQYF
>TRBV5-8|.|.|TRBJ1-1
TGTGCCAGCATCATATTAGGGGCGTCTGAAGCTTTCTTT
CASIILGASEAFF
>TRBV27|.|TRBD1|TRBJ1-2
TGTGCCAGCAGTAGCCCGACAGGGGACGGCTACACCTTC
CASSSPTGDGYTF
>TRBV6-2/TRBV6-3|.|.|TRBJ1-1
TGTGCCAGCAGCCCGGTGAACACTGAAGCTTTCTTT
CASSPVNTEAFF
>TRBV7-3|.|.|TRBJ1-2
TGTGCCAGCAGTTTGGACGGGAACTATGGCTACACCTTC
CASSLDGNYGYTF
>TRBV3-1/TRBV3-2|.|.|TRBJ2-3
TGTGCCAGCAGTCTTGACGGGGCACCTCGGGATACGCAGTATTTT
CASSLDGAPRDTQYF
>TRBV7-2|.|.|TRBJ1-5
TGTGCCAGCAGCTTAGGGGGGGCCGTGGTCCAGCATTTT
CASSLGGAVVQHF
>TRBV7-2|.|.|TRBJ1-3
TGTGCCAGCAGCTCCGGAGGGGCTTACTCTGGAAACACCATATATTTT
CASSSGGAYSGNTIYF
>TRBV27|.|TRBD1|TRBJ2-7
TGTGCCAGCAGTTTTAGAACAGGGGGCATATACGAGCAGTACTTC
CASSFRTGGIYEQYF
>TRBV6-2/TRBV6-3|.|TRBD2|TRBJ2-2
TGTGCCAGCAGTTACACCGCTAGCGGTAACACCGGGGAGCTGTTTTTT
CASSYTASGNTGELFF
>TRBV2|.|.|TRBJ1-1
TGTGCCAGCAGAAGGAACACTGAAGCTTTCTTT
CASRRNTEAFF
>TRBV28|.|.|TRBJ1-6
TGTGCCAGCAGTTCTCAAGCCAGGGTGGATTCACCCCTCCACTTT
CASSSQARVDSPLHF
>TRBV27|.|.|TRBJ1-6
TGTGCCAGCAGTTTAATTATAGGGGGTAGCTCACCCCTCCACTTT
CASSLIIGGSSPLHF
>TRBV10-2|.|.|TRBJ2-1
TGCGCCAGCGGGAACTCCTACAATGAGCAGTTCTTC
CASGNSYNEQFF
>TRBV10-2|.|.|TRBJ2-1
TGCGCCAGCAGTGAGAGGGCTGGGGCGCCTCGGAATGAGCAGTTCTTC
CASSERAGAPRNEQFF
>TRBV9|.|TRBD1|TRBJ1-1
TGTGCCAGCGGGAGGGGGCAAGCTAACACTGAAGCTTTCTTT
CASGRGQANTEAFF
>TRBV28|.|TRBD1|TRBJ2-2
TGTGCCAGCAGTATCGCAGGGACAGGGACCGGGGAGCTGTTTTTT
CASSIAGTGTGELFF
>TRBV2|.|TRBD2|TRBJ2-1
TGTGCCAGCAGTGGCGAGGCGGGAGGGATCAGTGAGCAGTTCTTC
CASSGEAGGISEQFF
>TRBV28|.|TRBD1|TRBJ1-6
TGTGCCAGCAGTTTGATGGGACAGCCTAATTCACCCCTCCACTTT
CASSLMGQPNSPLHF
>TRBV10-3|.|.|TRBJ1-2
TGTGCCATCAGTGAGTCGAGGGTAGACTATGGCTACACCTTC
CAISESRVDYGYTF
>TRBV18|.|TRBD1|TRBJ2-3
TGTGCCAGCTCACCCCGGGACAGGGTCACAGATACGCAGTATTTT
CASSPRDRVTDTQYF
>TRBV15|.|.|TRBJ2-3
TGTGCCACCAGCAGAGATCCAGCGGATACGCAGTATTTT
CATSRDPADTQYF
>TRBV12-5|.|.|TRBJ2-2
TGTGCTAGTGGTTTGCTCGGGGAGCTGTTTTTT
CASGLLGELFF
>TRBV27|.|TRBD2|TRBJ2-7
TGTGCCAGCAGTTTATTAAGTAGCGGGAGCTCCTACGAGCAGTACTTC
CASSLLSSGSSYEQYF
>TRBV11-3|.|.|TRBJ2-7
TGTGCCAGCAGCTCCGGCCGAGGGGGTATCTACGAGCAGTACTTC
CASSSGRGGIYEQYF
>TRBV28|.|TRBD2|TRBJ2-7
TGTGCCAGCAGTAGCTTAGCGGGAGTCATCGTCTACGAGCAGTACTTC
CASSSLAGVIVYEQYF
>TRBV7-8|few|.|TRBJ1-4
TGTGCCAGCAGCGGGTGGGGGGGTGTCGAAAAACTGTTTTTT
CASSGWGGVEKLFF
>TRBV7-9|once|.|TRBJ1-1
TGTGCCAGCAGCCGCCAACAGGGAAGGGCGACTGAAGCTTTCTTT
CASSRQQGRATEAFF
>TRBV18|.|.|TRBJ2-7
TGTGCCAGCTCACCACCGGGGACAACCTCCTACGAGCAGTACTTC
CASSPPGTTSYEQYF
>TRBV29-1|.|.|TRBJ2-3
TGCAGCGTGCCCCCCGGGGGATGGGGCACAGATACGCAGTATTTT
CSVPPGGWGTDTQYF
>TRBV19|.|TRBD1|TRBJ1-6
TGTGCCAGTAGTACCGACAGGGATTCACCCCTCCACTTT
CASSTDRDSPLHF
>TRBV4-1|.|TRBD1|TRBJ1-4
TGCGCCAGCAGCCAAGGACAGGGGAATGAAAAACTGTTTTTT
CASSQGQGNEKLFF
>TRBV28|.|.|TRBJ1-2
TGTGCCAGCAGTATAAGGGGGATGGACTATGGCTACACCTTC
CASSIRGMDYGYTF
>TRBV7-9|.|TRBD1|TRBJ1-2
TGTGCCAGCAACTCACAGGGGGCGGTTTGGGGCTACACCTTC
CASNSQGAVWGYTF
>TRBV7-6|.|TRBD1|TRBJ1-1
TGTGCCAGCAGCCCCAGGGGAGGGGGCGCGGCTGAAGCTTTCTTT
CASSPRGGGAAEAFF
>TRBV18|.|TRBD2|TRBJ2-2
TGTGCCAGCTCACTCAACCCGGGAGGGCCCCCCGGGGAGCTGTTTTTT
CASSLNPGGPPGELFF
>TRBV9|.|.|TRBJ2-1
TGTGCCAGCAGCGTAGGGGGCTGGGCGGACTACAATGAGCAGTTCTTC
CASSVGGWADYNEQFF
>TRBV7-9|.|.|TRBJ1-5
TGTGCCAGCAGCTTAGCCGGGACTCAGCCCCAGCATTTT
CASSLAGTQPQHF
>TRBV30|.|.|TRBJ2-7
TGTGCCTGGAGTCGAAGGGAACCGGGCGGCGAGCAGTACTTC
CAWSRREPGGEQYF
>TRBV19|many|TRBD2|TRBJ2-7
TGTGCCAGTAGTATACCCTCCCTAGCGGGAGGGCCTGTCGAGCAGTACTTC
CASSIPSLAGGPVEQYF
>TRBV5-6|.|.|TRBJ2-7
TGTGCCAGCAGCTTGGGTAGTAGGGACCACGAGCAGTACTTC
CASSLGSRDHEQYF
>TRBV5-1|.|TRBD1|TRBJ2-7
TGCGCCAGCAGCCCGGGACAGCGAGCTATGGCGCAGTACTTC
CASSPGQRAMAQYF
>TRBV6-6|.|TRBD2|TRBJ2-7
TGTGCCAGCAGTCTAACCCCTAGCGGGAGCGGGTCCTACGAGCAGTACTTC
CASSLTPSGSGSYEQYF
>TRBV27|.|.|TRBJ1-6
TGTGCCAGCCTCAGGGCGGCCGGTCGAAATTCACCCCTCCACTTT
CASLRAAGRNSPLHF
>TRBV12-3/TRBV12-4|.|.|TRBJ1-2
TGTGCCAGCACCGAGATAGCTAACTATGGCTACACCTTC
CASTEIANYGYTF
>TRBV5-1|.|TRBD1|TRBJ1-1
TGCGCCAGCAGCTTGGAGGGGGCCATGAACACTGAAGCTTTCTTT
CASSLEGAMNTEAFF
>TRBV5-1|.|TRBD2|TRBJ2-2
TGCGCCAGCAGCTTGGAACTAGCGGGAGATCACCGGGAGCTGTTTTTT
CASSLELAGDHRELFF
>TRBV4-2|.|.|TRBJ1-1
TGTGCCAGCAGTAGGGGTCTGAACACTGAAGCTTTCTTT
CASSRGLNTEAFF
>TRBV21-1|.|.|TRBJ1-4
TGTGCCAGCAGCAAAGCAGGTCCAGGGAAAATGGAAAAACTGTTTTTT
CASSKAGPGKMEKLFF
>TRBV19|.|TRBD1|TRBJ1-1
TGTGCCAGTAGTATAGGGGACAGGAGGGCTGAAGCTTTCTTT
CASSIGDRRAEAFF
>TRBV5-4|.|.|TRBJ2-5
TGTGCCAGCAGCCTAAGGATACTAGCCCAAGAGACCCAGTACTTC
CASSLRILAQETQYF
>TRBV7-2|.|.|TRBJ1-4
TGTGCCAGCAGCTTCCCGCGCAGGGATAATGAAAAACTGTTTTTT
CASSFPRRDNEKLFF